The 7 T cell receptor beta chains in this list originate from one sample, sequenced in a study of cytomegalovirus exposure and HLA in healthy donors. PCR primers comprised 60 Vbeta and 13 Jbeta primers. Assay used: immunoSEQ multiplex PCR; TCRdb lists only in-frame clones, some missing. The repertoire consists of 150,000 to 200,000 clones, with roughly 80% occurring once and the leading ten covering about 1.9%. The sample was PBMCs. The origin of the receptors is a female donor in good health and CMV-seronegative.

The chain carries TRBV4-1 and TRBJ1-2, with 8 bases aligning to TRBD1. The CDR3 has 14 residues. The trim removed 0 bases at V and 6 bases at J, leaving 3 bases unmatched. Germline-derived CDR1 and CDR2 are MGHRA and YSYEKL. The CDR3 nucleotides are TGCGCCAGCAGCCAAGACCGGACAGGGAATGGCTACACCTTC. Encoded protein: CASSQDRTGNGYTF.

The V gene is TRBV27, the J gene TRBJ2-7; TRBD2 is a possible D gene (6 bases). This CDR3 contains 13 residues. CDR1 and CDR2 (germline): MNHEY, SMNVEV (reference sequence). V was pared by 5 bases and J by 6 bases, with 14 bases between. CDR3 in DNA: TGTGCCAGCAGTGCCCCTCGGGGACTCGAGCAGTACTTC. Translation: CASSAPRGLEQYF.

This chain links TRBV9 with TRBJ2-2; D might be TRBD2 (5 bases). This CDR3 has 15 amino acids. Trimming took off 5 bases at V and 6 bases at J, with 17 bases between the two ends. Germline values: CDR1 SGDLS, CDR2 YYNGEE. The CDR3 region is CASSSPGDLPGELFF. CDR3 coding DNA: TGTGCCAGCAGTTCTCCCGGGGATCTCCCCGGGGAGCTGTTTTTT.

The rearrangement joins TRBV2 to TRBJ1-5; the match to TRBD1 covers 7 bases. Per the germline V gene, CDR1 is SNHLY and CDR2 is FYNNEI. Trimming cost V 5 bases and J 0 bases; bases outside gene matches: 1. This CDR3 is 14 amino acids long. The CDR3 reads CASSNRGSNQPQHF. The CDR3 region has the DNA TGTGCCAGCAGTAACAGGGGTAGCAATCAGCCCCAGCATTTT.

The CDR3: CASSRTGGDTEAFF. Written as DNA, the CDR3 is TGTGCCAGCAGTCGTACAGGGGGCGACACTGAAGCTTTCTTT. This sequence joins TRBV6-5 and TRBJ1-1; 9 positions agree with TRBD1. V gave up 5 bases and J gave up 3 bases; unmatched junction bases: 4. This CDR3 has 14 residues. Looked up from germline, CDR1 is MNHEY and CDR2 is SVGAGI.

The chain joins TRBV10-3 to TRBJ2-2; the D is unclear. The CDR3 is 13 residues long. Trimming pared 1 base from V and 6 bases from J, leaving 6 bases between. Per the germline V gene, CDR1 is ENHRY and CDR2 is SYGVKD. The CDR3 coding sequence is TGTGCCATCAGTGAGTTCGGAGCCGGGGAGCTGTTTTTT. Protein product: CAISEFGAGELFF.

In nucleotides, the CDR3 is TGCAGCGTTGCCGGACAGTTTGCCGGAAACACCATATATTTT. This translates into CSVAGQFAGNTIYF. V and J are TRBV29-1 and TRBJ1-3, with D perhaps TRBD1 (6 bases). The CDR3 has 14 amino acids. Germline assignment: CDR1 SQVTM and CDR2 ANQGSEA. V lost 4 bases and J lost 4, with 14 bases in between.